This entry is about one T cell receptor beta chain. From germline, CDR1 is SGHTA and CDR2 FQGNSA. V gave up 1 base and J gave up 4 bases; unmatched junction bases: 3. The CDR3 totals 15 residues. The data belong to a study of blood T cell repertoires in COVID-19. Clones were sequenced by immunoSEQ multiplex PCR, and TCRdb holds only the in-frame ones, with some missing. Here the sample spans about 160,000 clones, 87% being singletons. J is TRBJ2-5 and V is TRBV7-2, with 10 bases matching TRBD1. The source of this sequence is a woman aged 65 to 85 with COVID-19, enrolled during active disease. Source material: peripheral blood. The CDR3 DNA sequence: TGTGCCAGCAGCTTAGGACAGGGGGCAGGAGAGACCCAGTACTTC. As protein: CASSLGQGAGETQYF. The full variable domain, its missing parts supplied by reference TRBV7-2 and TRBJ2-5, is GAGVSQSPSNKVTEKGKDVELRCDPISGHTALYWYRQSLGQGLEFLIYFQGNSAPDKSGLPSDRFSAERTGGSVSTLTIQRTQQEDSAVYLCASSLGQGAGETQYFGPGTRLLVL.